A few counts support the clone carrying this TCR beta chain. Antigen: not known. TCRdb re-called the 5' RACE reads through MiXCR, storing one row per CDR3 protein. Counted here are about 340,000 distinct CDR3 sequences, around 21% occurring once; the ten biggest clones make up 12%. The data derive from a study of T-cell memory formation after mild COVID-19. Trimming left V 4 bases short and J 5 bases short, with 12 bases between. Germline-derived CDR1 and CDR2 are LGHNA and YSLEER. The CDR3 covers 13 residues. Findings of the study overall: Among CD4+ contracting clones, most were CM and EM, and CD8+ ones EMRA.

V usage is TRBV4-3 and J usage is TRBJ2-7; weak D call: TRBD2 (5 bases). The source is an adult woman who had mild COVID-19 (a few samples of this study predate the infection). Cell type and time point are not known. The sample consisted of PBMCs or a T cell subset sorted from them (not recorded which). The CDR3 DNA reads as TGCGCCAGCAGCCCAGAGCTGGAGGACGAGCAGTACTTC. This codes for CASSPELEDEQYF.